This T cell receptor beta chain comes out of a study of cytotoxic CD8 clonotypes in ibrutinib-treated CLL. Overall study: The response samples were taken once patients had been treated for a median of about 12 months, range 6 to 36.

Study-level points and caveats: Sample timing was unmatched between remission and later-progressing patients; lymph nodes unstudied.

A few counts support this clone. As yet, its antigen is unknown. Generated by immunoSEQ multiplex PCR, the TCRdb table keeps only in-frame clones and is missing some. The sample records roughly 250,000 clones, 70% being singletons. This receptor was obtained from a human donor with chronic lymphocytic leukemia. The specimen was PBMCs, collected after 24 months of ibrutinib treatment.

CDR3 coding DNA: TGTGCCAGCAGTGGGGACAGATTTTACAATGAGCAGTTCTTC. Its protein product is CASSGDRFYNEQFF. The chain is built from TRBV2 and TRBJ2-1; 7 bases align to TRBD1. With V trimmed by 4 bases and J by 4 bases, 4 bases remained unmatched. This CDR3 contains 14 residues. Germline loops: CDR1 SNHLY, CDR2 FYNNEI.